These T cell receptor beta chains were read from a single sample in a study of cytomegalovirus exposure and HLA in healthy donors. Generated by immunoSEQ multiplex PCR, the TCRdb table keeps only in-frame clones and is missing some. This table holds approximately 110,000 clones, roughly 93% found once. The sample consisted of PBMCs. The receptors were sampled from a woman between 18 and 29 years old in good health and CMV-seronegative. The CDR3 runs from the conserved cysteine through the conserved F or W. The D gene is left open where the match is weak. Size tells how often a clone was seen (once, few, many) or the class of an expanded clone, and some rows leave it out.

TGTGCCACCAGCAGAGTCCTACTAGCGGTCACAGATACGCAGTATTTT	CATSRVLLAVTDTQYF	TRBD2	TRBJ2-3	TRBV15	-	16
TGTGCCAGCTTACAGGGGGGACAAGAGACCCAGTACTTC	CASLQGGQETQYF	TRBD1	TRBJ2-5	TRBV28	-	13
TGTGCCAGCAGTTCCACGGGGGGACGGAACAATGAGCAGTTCTTC	CASSSTGGRNNEQFF	TRBD2	TRBJ2-1	TRBV6-1	-	15
TGCGCCAGCAGCTCGGGGGACTTTCTTAACACCATATATTTT	CASSSGDFLNTIYF	-	TRBJ1-3	TRBV5-1	-	14
TGTGCCAGCAGTCTAAGCTGGCAGGTATATCTCTCAGATACGCAGTATTTT	CASSLSWQVYLSDTQYF	-	TRBJ2-3	TRBV28	-	17
TGCGCCAGCAGCCAAGGGGGCCTAGCTAACTATGGCTACACCTTC	CASSQGGLANYGYTF	-	TRBJ1-2	TRBV4-1	-	15
TGTGCCAGCAGTCCCGGACAGAAACTTAACTATGGCTACACCTTC	CASSPGQKLNYGYTF	-	TRBJ1-2	TRBV28	once	15
TGTGCCAGCAGCTTCGGGACTCCTAGCACAGATACGCAGTATTTT	CASSFGTPSTDTQYF	-	TRBJ2-3	TRBV7-9	once	15
TGTGCCAGCAGCGTAGATACAGGGTCAGATACGCAGTATTTT	CASSVDTGSDTQYF	-	TRBJ2-3	TRBV9	-	14
TGTGCCTGTGGGACAGGGTCTTTGGGCTACACCTTC	CACGTGSLGYTF	TRBD1	TRBJ1-2	TRBV7-6	few	12
TGTGCCAGTAGTCCCCGCGGTCAAGAGACCCAGTACTTC	CASSPRGQETQYF	-	TRBJ2-5	TRBV19	-	13
TGTGCCAGCAGAGAGAGTCCCGGGACAGGGATATATGGCTACACCTTC	CASRESPGTGIYGYTF	TRBD1	TRBJ1-2	TRBV27	-	16
TGCGCCAGCAGCCAAGGTCGCCCGGGTGAGCAGTACTTC	CASSQGRPGEQYF	-	TRBJ2-7	TRBV4-1	-	13
TGTGCCAGCAGCTTCGGGACTTACTACGAGCAGTACTTC	CASSFGTYYEQYF	-	TRBJ2-7	TRBV7-2	-	13
TGCGCCAGCAGCACTTCGACAGGGGCTGATCAGCCCCAGCATTTT	CASSTSTGADQPQHF	TRBD1	TRBJ1-5	TRBV5-1	-	15
TGTGCCAGCAGCCCAGGGCCCGGGTGGTCCTACGAGCAGTACTTC	CASSPGPGWSYEQYF	-	TRBJ2-7	TRBV5-6	-	15
TGTGCCAGCAGTGGGACTACCCGAGGCCCCGAGACCCAGTACTTC	CASSGTTRGPETQYF	TRBD2	TRBJ2-5	TRBV28	-	15
TGCGCCAGCACGGCGGGTTATAATTCACCCCTCCACTTT	CASTAGYNSPLHF	-	TRBJ1-6	TRBV5-1	-	13
TGTGCCATCAGTGAGGTAGGACAGGGGGTTGTTTATGGCTACACCTTC	CAISEVGQGVVYGYTF	TRBD1	TRBJ1-2	TRBV10-3	once	16
TGTGCCAGCAGTGACGGGGGAGATGAGCAGTACTTC	CASSDGGDEQYF	-	TRBJ2-7	TRBV6-1	-	12
TGTGCCAGCAGACTCTTTAGCAATCAGCCCCAGCATTTT	CASRLFSNQPQHF	-	TRBJ1-5	TRBV27	few	13
TGTGCCAGCAGTGAAGGCAGGGTTTGGTTTGACTTC	CASSEGRVWFDF	-	TRBJ2-4	TRBV6-1	medium-sized	12
TGTGCCAGCAGCCCCATGCAGGGTAGCGAGCAGTACTTC	CASSPMQGSEQYF	-	TRBJ2-7	TRBV7-2	-	13
TGTGCCAGCAGCCCTAGCGGGGGGCCCGCAGATACGCAGTATTTT	CASSPSGGPADTQYF	TRBD2	TRBJ2-3	TRBV7-9	-	15
TGTGCCAGCAGCCCCGTTGGACTAGCGGGTCCTTACTACGAGCAGTACTTC	CASSPVGLAGPYYEQYF	TRBD2	TRBJ2-7	TRBV7-2	-	17
TGTGCCAGCAGTTCGGGACAGGGGACAGATACGCAGTATTTT	CASSSGQGTDTQYF	TRBD1	TRBJ2-3	TRBV28	-	14
TGTGCCAGCAGTTTATATACAGGGTTCGGCTACACCTTC	CASSLYTGFGYTF	-	TRBJ1-2	TRBV28	-	13
TGTGCCAGCAGGGAACAGGGAACTAGCACAGATACGCAGTATTTT	CASREQGTSTDTQYF	-	TRBJ2-3	TRBV6-1	-	15
TGTGCCACCAGCAGGGACAGGGGAGGTCAGCCCCAGCATTTT	CATSRDRGGQPQHF	TRBD1	TRBJ1-5	TRBV15	-	14
TGTGCCAGAAGCCTTAGCGGGAGGAGCTCCTACGAGCAGTACTTC	CARSLSGRSSYEQYF	TRBD2	TRBJ2-7	TRBV5-3	-	15
TGTGCCTGGACCGGGACAAGCTACACAGATACGCAGTATTTT	CAWTGTSYTDTQYF	-	TRBJ2-3	TRBV30	-	14
TGTGCCAGCAGCTCCCCCGGCCTAGGTGGTGACACCATATATTTT	CASSSPGLGGDTIYF	-	TRBJ1-3	TRBV5-5	-	15
TGTGCCAGCAGTTATCCTAGGACAGAAATGAACACTGAAGCTTTCTTT	CASSYPRTEMNTEAFF	-	TRBJ1-1	TRBV28	-	16
TGCGCCAGCAGTCCCCCGGGGACTAGCGGGAGAGGTGAGCAGTTCTTC	CASSPPGTSGRGEQFF	TRBD2	TRBJ2-1	TRBV10-2	-	16
TGTGCCAGCAGCTCCCCGCCCCCCCTAGCGGGGGGCACAGATACGCAGTATTTT	CASSSPPPLAGGTDTQYF	TRBD2	TRBJ2-3	TRBV9	-	18
TGTGCCAGCAGTTCCCTTCAGGGACTTAACACCGGGGAGCTGTTTTTT	CASSSLQGLNTGELFF	-	TRBJ2-2	TRBV27	-	16
TGTGCCTGGAGTGTCACATACGGCAATCAGCCCCAGCATTTT	CAWSVTYGNQPQHF	-	TRBJ1-5	TRBV30	-	14
TGTGCCAGCTCGTGGGGGGGTAATTCACCCCTCCACTTT	CASSWGGNSPLHF	-	TRBJ1-6	TRBV19	-	13
TGTGCCACTAGCGGGAGTAGCTACAATGAGCAGTTCTTC	CATSGSSYNEQFF	TRBD2	TRBJ2-1	TRBV27	-	13
TGTGCCAGCTCACCGTGGCAGGGGGCCGCTCAGCCCCAGCATTTT	CASSPWQGAAQPQHF	TRBD1	TRBJ1-5	TRBV18	-	15